The present TCR beta chain was sequenced within a study of blood T cell repertoires in COVID-19. About the research overall: Some COVID-19 samples were acute and others convalescent; all came from the United States, Italy and Spain. Nucleic acid was either cDNA or gDNA, and it came from T cells, B-cell-depleted T cells, or PBMCs.

Individuals drawn from around 25 US areas were about 18 to 95 years old. The table came from immunoSEQ multiplex PCR; TCRdb's copy has only in-frame clones and leaves some out. The sample contains about 250,000 clones, around 85% of which appear only once. V dropped 6 bases and J dropped 4; count of bases not matched to a gene: 8. CDR3 length: 14 amino acids. Germline loops: CDR1 SNHLY, CDR2 FYNNEI. What was sequenced was PBMCs or T cells enriched from blood (not recorded which). The V call is TRBV2, the J call TRBJ2-5, with TRBD2 identical over 7 bases. The receptor comes from a woman aged 25 to 39 who had recovered from COVID-19. The DNA for the CDR3 is TGTGCCAGCAGCCCGGACGGGGGGTCAGAGACCCAGTACTTC. This gives the protein CASSPDGGSETQYF.